One sample yielded the 18 T cell receptor beta chains listed below, sequenced in a study of blood T cell repertoires in COVID-19. Data came from immunoSEQ multiplex PCR; TCRdb stores just in-frame clones and leaves some out. Of some 27,000 clones listed, roughly three quarters are singletons. Specimen: peripheral blood. The origin of the receptors is a man in his 70s with acute or convalescent COVID-19.

The chain recombines TRBV6-1 with TRBJ1-3; no clear D gene. The V gene lost 2 bases and the J gene lost 4 bases, with 9 bases spanning the gap. CDR3 length: 14 residues. Germline V gives CDR1 MNHNS, CDR2 SASEGT. The DNA for the CDR3 is TGTGCCAGCAGTGAAACTAGATCCGGAAACACCATATATTTT. Protein sequence: CASSETRSGNTIYF.

The CDR3 is CASSFASGELVGLETQYF. The CDR3 DNA reads TGTGCCAGTAGTTTTGCTAGCGGGGAACTAGTTGGATTGGAGACCCAGTACTTC. The rearrangement links TRBV19 to TRBJ2-5; 9 nucleotides match TRBD2. Trimming took 5 bases from V and 5 from J; bases not matched to a gene: 18. The CDR3 runs 18 residues. Germline V gene data show CDR1 as LNHDA and CDR2 as SQIVND (reference sequence).

The chain is built from TRBV11-2 and TRBJ2-3, with 8 bases that match TRBD2. V gave up 10 bases and J gave up 1 base; unmatched junction bases: 4. The CDR3 length is 13 residues. In germline, CDR1 is SGHAT, CDR2 FQNNGV. The DNA of the CDR3 is TGTGCCACCCAACTAGCGGGCACAGATACGCAGTATTTT. Its translation: CATQLAGTDTQYF. Together with reference TRBV11-2 and TRBJ2-3, the CDR3 gives the full variable domain: EAGVAQSPRYKIIEKRQSVAFWCNPISGHATLYWYQQILGQGPKLLIQFQNNGVVDDSQLPKDRFSAERLKGVDSTLKIQPAKLEDSAVYLCATQLAGTDTQYFGPGTRLTVL.

This clone was seen a handful of times. This rearrangement joins TRBV19 to TRBJ2-3; a possible D gene is TRBD2 (6 bases). CDR3 size: 16 residues. The V end lost 0 bases, the J end lost 5 bases, and 15 bases lay between the germline ends. The germline V gene has CDR1 LNHDA and CDR2 SQIVND (reference sequence). The CDR3 loop is CASSIDHGSGRDTQYF. The CDR3 DNA sequence: TGTGCCAGTAGTATAGATCACGGGAGTGGAAGAGATACGCAGTATTTT.

The chain links TRBV19 to TRBJ2-4; D is possibly TRBD2 (5 bases). Germline V gene lookup returns CDR1 LNHDA and CDR2 SQIVND (reference sequence). The V gene lost 11 bases and the J gene lost 0 bases, with 17 bases spanning the gap. The CDR3 runs to 15 residues. DNA for the CDR3: TGTGCCTCCACAACGGGTGGACTAGCCAAAAACATTCAGTACTTC. Translated: CASTTGGLAKNIQYF.

This clone appeared once. The V gene is TRBV7-2, the J gene TRBJ1-1, with TRBD1 matching 9 bases. The CDR3 totals 16 residues. The germline CDR1 and CDR2 sequences are SGHTA and FQGNSA. V gave up 1 base and J gave up 1 base; unmatched junction bases: 4. The CDR3 region is CASSLVGTGKNTEAFF. In nucleotides, the CDR3 is TGTGCCAGCAGCTTAGTAGGGACAGGGAAGAACACTGAAGCTTTCTTT.

This clone was recorded many times. The rearrangement uses TRBV30 and TRBJ1-2; tentatively, D is TRBD1 (5 bases). This CDR3 is 10 amino acids long. V was pared by 3 bases and J by 8 bases, with 7 bases between. The germline gives CDR1 GTSNPN, CDR2 SVGIG (reference sequence). CDR3: CAWRKGGYTF. The CDR3, as DNA: TGTGCCTGGAGGAAGGGGGGCTACACCTTC.

The chain has TRBV11-2 and TRBJ2-2, with a possible D match to TRBD2 (5 bases). The germline V gene has CDR1 SGHAT and CDR2 FQNNGV. The CDR3 covers 14 residues. The ends were cut back, 1 base at V and 3 bases at J, with 6 bases in the middle. Written as DNA, the CDR3 is TGTGCCAGCAGCTTAGTGAGGGACACCGGGGAGCTGTTTTTT. Amino acids: CASSLVRDTGELFF.

The chain has TRBV12-3 or TRBV12-4 and TRBJ1-1; D gene ambiguous. V lost 3 bases to trimming and J lost 11 bases, with 13 bases between them. The CDR3 is made up of 12 amino acids. For the CDR3, the DNA is TGTGCCAGCAGTTTTCCGGGAATCGGCGCTTTCTTT. This gives the protein CASSFPGIGAFF.

Only a few counts were recorded for this clone. V and J are TRBV5-1 and TRBJ1-1, with no clear D. CDR3 length equals 10 residues. Germline V gene data show CDR1 as SGHRS and CDR2 as YFSETQ. V lost 5 bases and J 7 bases, leaving 6 bases between the germline ends. Written as DNA, the CDR3 is TGCGCCAGCAGAAACGGTGAAGCTTTCTTT. It yields the protein CASRNGEAFF. Using reference TRBV5-1 and TRBJ1-1 for the parts outside the CDR3, the full variable domain is KAGVTQTPRYLIKTRGQQVTLSCSPISGHRSVSWYQQTPGQGLQFLFEYFSETQRNKGNFPGRFSGRQFSNSRSEMNVSTLELGDSALYLCASRNGEAFFGQGTRLTVV.

A single count supports this clone. The rearrangement links TRBV6-1 to TRBJ1-1; D is uncertain. The CDR3 runs 14 residues. The V gene lost 2 bases and the J gene lost 3 bases, with 10 bases spanning the gap. CDR1 is MNHNS, CDR2 SASEGT, per germline. The CDR3 nucleotides read TGTGCCAGCAGTGAATTCTGGTTAGACACTGAAGCTTTCTTT. It is translated as CASSEFWLDTEAFF.

The chain carries TRBV7-8 and TRBJ2-7, with 7 bases fitting TRBD2. V lost 6 bases to trimming and J lost 3 bases; unmatched junction nucleotides: 2. Germline loops: CDR1 SGHVS, CDR2 FQNEAQ. The CDR3 totals 12 residues. The CDR3 reads CASSAGVYEQYF. CDR3 bases: TGTGCCAGCAGTGCGGGGGTCTACGAGCAGTACTTC.

This chain joins TRBV7-6 and TRBJ2-7; 9 bases line up with TRBD1. The V and J ends lost 3 bases and 6 bases, in that order; junction bases with no gene match: 6. The CDR3 has 14 residues. The V gene's germline CDR1 is SGHVS and CDR2 FNYEAQ. For the CDR3, the DNA is TGTGCCAGCAGCTTGGGACAGGGCTTAGGCGAGCAGTACTTC. The encoded protein is CASSLGQGLGEQYF.

The rearrangement joins TRBV7-2 to TRBJ2-5; 10 bases align to TRBD2. Trimming at V came to 4 bases and at J to 4 bases, leaving 3 bases not matched to a gene. Germline CDR1 SGHTA, CDR2 FQGNSA. The CDR3 consists of 14 residues. The CDR3 protein is CASSSSGGGETQYF. The CDR3 DNA sequence: TGTGCCAGCAGCTCAAGCGGGGGGGGAGAGACCCAGTACTTC.

This chain joins TRBV7-2 and TRBJ2-7, with D possibly TRBD2 on 6 matching bases. The CDR3 spans 14 residues. Deletions cut 3 bases from V and 0 bases from J, with 9 bases between. Germline lookup yields CDR1 SGHTA and CDR2 FQGNSA. CDR3 amino acids: CASSLGLHSYEQYF. The CDR3 region has the DNA TGTGCCAGCAGCTTGGGACTCCACTCCTACGAGCAGTACTTC. Together with reference TRBV7-2 and TRBJ2-7, the CDR3 gives the full variable domain: GAGVSQSPSNKVTEKGKDVELRCDPISGHTALYWYRQSLGQGLEFLIYFQGNSAPDKSGLPSDRFSAERTGGSVSTLTIQRTQQEDSAVYLCASSLGLHSYEQYFGPGTRLTVT.

DNA for the CDR3: TGCGCCAGCAGCTCAGGAATCTACGAGCAGTACTTC. It specifies CASSSGIYEQYF. The chain is built from TRBV5-1 and TRBJ2-7; D not resolved. The CDR3 sequence is 12 residues long. The germline V gene encodes CDR1 SGHRS and CDR2 YFSETQ. V dropped 3 bases and J dropped 3 bases, with 7 bases sitting between them.

The rearrangement links TRBV5-8 to TRBJ2-3; D remains unclear. V was trimmed by 2 bases and J by 0 bases, leaving 7 bases between them. CDR1 is SGHTS, CDR2 YDEGEE, per germline. This CDR3 region has 14 residues. The CDR3 nucleotides are TGTGCCAGCAGCTTACGGTATAGCACAGATACGCAGTATTTT. It specifies CASSLRYSTDTQYF.

V gene TRBV28 combines with J gene TRBJ2-7; 7 bases agree with TRBD2. Germline values: CDR1 MDHEN, CDR2 SYDVKM. This CDR3 is 15 amino acids long. V shed 6 bases and J 3 bases; nucleotides not matched to a gene: 11. This CDR3 is CASSARLAPYYEQYF. CDR3 sequence (DNA): TGTGCCAGCAGCGCTCGACTAGCTCCTTACTACGAGCAGTACTTC.